What follows are 4 T cell receptor beta chains derived from one specimen sequenced in a study of cytomegalovirus exposure and HLA in healthy donors. PCR was performed using 60 Vbeta and 13 Jbeta primers. Sequenced by immunoSEQ multiplex PCR; TCRdb stores in-frame clones only, minus some. The repertoire includes about 190,000 clones, approximately 78% of them detected once, and about 1.5% sits in the top ten. The source material was PBMCs. These receptors were obtained from a young woman in good health and CMV-seronegative.

The rearrangement uses TRBV6-6 and TRBJ2-1, with 10 bases that match TRBD2. Germline CDR1 MNHNY, CDR2 SVGAGI (reference sequence). Trimming cost V 6 bases and J 1 base; bases outside gene matches: 6. The CDR3 covers 16 residues. The DNA for the CDR3 is TGTGCCAGCAGGCCACCGGGACTAGCGTCCTACAATGAGCAGTTCTTC. Its protein product is CASRPPGLASYNEQFF.

The rearrangement links TRBV14 to TRBJ2-3; D is ambiguous. Trimming left V 6 bases short and J 2 bases short, with 15 bases between. The CDR3 is 15 residues long. Germline V gives CDR1 SGHDN, CDR2 FVKESK. The CDR3 sequence is CASSKRSRYTDTQYF. The CDR3 nucleotides read TGTGCCAGCAGTAAAAGGTCGAGGTACACAGATACGCAGTATTTT.

This chain links TRBV30 with TRBJ1-3; D remains unclear. CDR3 length equals 14 residues. In germline, CDR1 is GTSNPN, CDR2 SVGIG (reference sequence). The V gene lost 4 bases and the J gene lost 0 bases, with 10 bases spanning the gap. For the CDR3, the DNA is TGTGCCTGGAACGGAGTGGTCTCTGGAAACACCATATATTTT. Translation: CAWNGVVSGNTIYF.

This clone appeared a few times. The chain recombines TRBV5-1 with TRBJ2-2; a weak D match, TRBD1 (6 bases). CDR1 is SGHRS and CDR2 is YFSETQ in the germline V gene. V lost 1 base to trimming and J lost 2 bases, with 12 bases between them. CDR3 length equals 16 residues. CDR3 sequence reads: CASSLLGTPNTGELFF. The CDR3 bases are TGCGCCAGCAGCTTGTTAGGGACACCAAACACCGGGGAGCTGTTTTTT.